The 25 T cell receptor beta chains in this list originate from one sample, sequenced in a study of long-term antiretroviral therapy in people with HIV. At the survey level, the v3.0 immunoSEQ assay was run. Profiled with immunoSEQ multiplex PCR; TCRdb holds only in-frame clones, not every one. The sample gives about 24,000 clones, about four fifths of which show up once; 20% to 25% is in the top ten. This specimen consisted of unsorted PBMCs, obtained 0.4 years after starting antiretroviral therapy. The receptors stem from a man aged 45 to 65 with HIV.

The chain joins TRBV28 to TRBJ2-7; either TRBD1 or TRBD2 may fit D (5 bases each). Germline CDR1 and CDR2: MDHEN and SYDVKM. V was shortened by 7 bases and J by 2 bases, with 15 bases between the two germline ends. CDR3 length equals 14 residues. The CDR3 sequence: CASTYEGYPYEQYF. The CDR3 DNA sequence: TGTGCCAGCACCTACGAGGGGTACCCCTACGAGCAGTACTTC.

The chain links TRBV7-9 to TRBJ1-5; D remains ambiguous. The V end was cut by 5 bases, the J end by 2 bases, with 10 bases between. The CDR3 is 14 amino acids. Germline V lookup: CDR1 SEHNR, CDR2 FQNEAQ (reference sequence). The CDR3 DNA reads TGTGCCAGCAGCAAGGGCGGGGGCAATCAGCCCCAGCATTTT. Translating it yields CASSKGGGNQPQHF.

As DNA, the CDR3 is TGTGCCAGCAGGAGGACAGGACGCACAGATACGCAGTATTTT. It translates to CASRRTGRTDTQYF. This sequence joins TRBV6-6 and TRBJ2-3, with 7 bases identical to TRBD1. Germline V CDR1 and CDR2: MNHNY, SVGAGI (reference sequence). Trimming took 6 bases from V and 1 from J; bases not matched to a gene: 4. The CDR3 is 14 amino acids.

J is TRBJ2-7 and V is TRBV18; D possibly corresponds to TRBD1 (6 bases). Germline V gene data show CDR1 as KGHSH and CDR2 as LQKENI. The CDR3 totals 15 residues. V gave up 3 bases and J gave up 4 bases, with 16 bases separating them. CDR3 DNA: TGTGCCAGCTCACCGGGGGCTAGAAGCCTTTACGAGCAGTACTTC. Translating it yields CASSPGARSLYEQYF.

The chain employs TRBV6-5 and TRBJ1-5; 7 bases map to TRBD1. V lost 11 bases, J lost 7 bases, and 11 bases stayed unmatched. This CDR3 has 13 residues. Per the germline V gene, CDR1 is MNHEY and CDR2 is SVGAGI. The CDR3: CAGFHRGSQPQHF. CDR3 nucleotide sequence: TGTGCCGGTTTTCACAGGGGAAGCCAGCCCCAGCATTTT.

The rearrangement joins TRBV7-9 to TRBJ2-2; 9 bases are shared with TRBD1. V shed 0 bases, J shed 3 bases, and the junction held 11 bases outside the gene matches. In germline, CDR1 is SEHNR, CDR2 FQNEAQ (reference sequence). The CDR3 extends over 19 amino acids. CDR3 DNA sequence: TGTGCCAGCAGCTTAGCGCGGACAGGGGCCTCGTCGGACACCGGGGAGCTGTTTTTT. The encoded protein is CASSLARTGASSDTGELFF.

V gene TRBV2 combines with J gene TRBJ2-7, with 9 bases identical to TRBD1. CDR3 length: 17 residues. With V trimmed by 2 bases and J by 4 bases, 12 bases remained unmatched. In germline, CDR1 is SNHLY, CDR2 FYNNEI. The CDR3 region has the DNA TGTGCCAGCAGTGAACCAGGGTTTCGACAGGGGGTGTACGAGCAGTACTTC. Encoded protein: CASSEPGFRQGVYEQYF.

J is TRBJ2-2 and V is TRBV7-3; a weak D match, TRBD1 (5 bases). There are 14 residues in the CDR3. V lost 5 bases and J 5 bases, leaving 12 bases between the germline ends. Germline values: CDR1 SGHTA, CDR2 FQGTGA. The CDR3 DNA reads as TGTGCCAGCAGCCAGACAGCCGTTACCGGGGAGCTGTTTTTT. Protein: CASSQTAVTGELFF.

The chain is built from TRBV28 and TRBJ1-2; D not certain. CDR1 MDHEN and CDR2 SYDVKM come from the germline V gene. The CDR3 is 15 amino acids. V was cut by 8 bases and J by 4 bases, with 20 bases left in between. The CDR3 reads CASHTWAGLSYGYTF. CDR3 sequence (DNA): TGTGCCAGCCACACCTGGGCGGGCCTCTCCTATGGCTACACCTTC.

The rearrangement links TRBV7-6 to TRBJ2-2; D perhaps matches TRBD1 (6 bases). Trimming took 2 bases from V and 4 from J, leaving 8 bases between them. CDR1 is SGHVS, CDR2 FNYEAQ, per germline. The CDR3 spans 14 residues. The CDR3 bases are TGTGCCAGCAGCTTACAGGGGCGCACCGGGGAGCTGTTTTTT. Its translation: CASSLQGRTGELFF.

The V call is TRBV4-1, the J call TRBJ2-7; TRBD1 matches at 9 bases. Germline CDR1 and CDR2: MGHRA and YSYEKL. The CDR3 is 17 residues long. J was trimmed by 3 bases and V by 3 bases; bases with no gene match: 12. CDR3 protein: CASSHASPGTGNYEQYF. The CDR3 DNA follows: TGCGCCAGCAGCCACGCCTCCCCCGGGACAGGGAACTACGAGCAGTACTTC.

The CDR3 is CASSTGNTEAFF. CDR3 coding DNA: TGTGCCAGCAGTACGGGGAACACTGAAGCTTTCTTT. The chain couples TRBV7-6 to TRBJ1-1; D call uncertain. In germline, CDR1 is SGHVS, CDR2 FNYEAQ. The CDR3 spans 12 residues. V shed 6 bases and J shed 1 base, with 6 bases lying between them.

This sequence joins TRBV30 and TRBJ1-1; tentative D call: TRBD1 (5 bases). This CDR3 is 16 amino acids long. V lost 3 bases, J lost 4 bases, and 21 bases lay in between. CDR1 and CDR2 from the germline V gene are GTSNPN and SVGIG (reference sequence). CDR3: CAWRGGTSWPGTEAFF. CDR3 DNA: TGTGCCTGGAGGGGGGGAACCAGCTGGCCAGGCACTGAAGCTTTCTTT.

The chain recombines TRBV7-9 with TRBJ2-7, with D perhaps matching TRBD1 (6 bases). The CDR3 consists of 18 residues. The germline CDR1 and CDR2 sequences are SEHNR and FQNEAQ (reference sequence). V dropped 4 bases and J dropped 5 bases, with 27 bases sitting between them. The chain's CDR3 is CASSSRFSLSSAGDEQYF. The CDR3 region has the DNA TGTGCCAGCAGCTCCCGCTTCTCCCTTTCCTCCGCAGGGGACGAGCAGTACTTC.

V is TRBV19 and J is TRBJ1-5; D not resolved. CDR3 size: 14 residues. Germline CDR1 and CDR2: LNHDA and SQIVND (reference sequence). The germline V and J ends were trimmed by 7 bases and 6 bases, with 16 bases remaining between them. The CDR3 protein is CASNRAQRIQPQHF. CDR3 coding DNA: TGTGCCAGTAATAGGGCACAGCGGATTCAGCCCCAGCATTTT. The full variable domain, with the rest looked up from reference TRBV19 and TRBJ1-5, is DGGITQSPKYLFRKEGQNVTLSCEQNLNHDAMYWYRQDPGQGLRLIYYSQIVNDFQKGDIAEGYSVSREKKESFPLTVTSAQKNPTAFYLCASNRAQRIQPQHFGDGTRLSIL.

This sequence joins TRBV11-3 and TRBJ1-6, with D tentatively TRBD1 (5 bases). The length of the CDR3 is 13 residues. Trimming removed 3 bases from V and 10 bases from J, with 10 bases in between. Germline V gene sequence: CDR1 SGHNT, CDR2 YENEEA. The CDR3 DNA reads as TGTGCCAGCAGCTTGGGGGGGTTATCACCCCTCCACTTT. Its protein product is CASSLGGLSPLHF. The variable domain in full, with the rest retrieved from reference TRBV11-3 and TRBJ1-6, is EAGVVQSPRYKIIEKKQPVAFWCNPISGHNTLYWYLQNLGQGPELLIRYENEEAVDDSQLPKDRFSAERLKGVDSTLKIQPAELGDSAVYLCASSLGGLSPLHFGNGTRLTVT.

The chain is built from TRBV6-5 and TRBJ1-5, with D possibly matching TRBD1 (6 bases). This CDR3 is 14 amino acids long. Germline CDR1 MNHEY, CDR2 SVGAGI. The V and J ends lost 5 bases and 4 bases respectively, with 12 bases between them. The CDR3 spells CASSDRTANQPQHF. DNA of the CDR3: TGTGCCAGCAGTGACCGGACAGCTAATCAGCCCCAGCATTTT.

The rearrangement uses TRBV7-8 and TRBJ2-5; 14 bases agree with TRBD2. This CDR3 is 16 amino acids long. V trimming: 5 bases; J trimming: 4 bases; junction bases outside the gene matches: 6. The germline CDR1 and CDR2 sequences are SGHVS and FQNEAQ. The CDR3 protein is CASSGGTSGGRETQYF. Here the CDR3 DNA reads TGTGCCAGCAGCGGCGGGACTAGCGGGGGCAGAGAGACCCAGTACTTC.

The CDR3 here is CARFGGYSYEQYF. CDR3 nucleotides: TGTGCCAGGTTTGGGGGCTACTCCTACGAGCAGTACTTC. The V call is TRBV28, the J call TRBJ2-7, with D possibly being TRBD1 (6 bases). CDR1 MDHEN and CDR2 SYDVKM come from the germline V gene. V lost 9 bases, J lost 0 bases, and 12 bases lay in between. This CDR3 is built from 13 residues.

This sequence joins TRBV29-1 and TRBJ2-2; no definite D call. Germline V gene sequence: CDR1 SQVTM, CDR2 ANQGSEA. This CDR3 region has 12 residues. With 7 bases removed from V and 5 bases from J, the gap between germline ends came to 11 bases. The CDR3 nucleotides read TGCAGCGCCCTGAGGCAGACCGGGGAGCTGTTTTTT. Its protein is CSALRQTGELFF.

The rearrangement joins TRBV13 to TRBJ2-5; D is unresolved. V lost 0 bases and J lost 0, with 8 bases in between. CDR1 is PRHDT, CDR2 FYEKMQ, per germline (reference sequence). The CDR3 spans 15 residues. CDR3 residues: CASSLGRQDQETQYF. CDR3 coding DNA: TGTGCCAGCAGCTTAGGCCGCCAGGACCAAGAGACCCAGTACTTC.

The chain is built from TRBV7-9 and TRBJ2-7; tentatively, D is TRBD2 (6 bases). Between the trimmed V and J ends, which lost 5 bases and 3 bases, there was a span of 23 bases. The germline V gene has CDR1 SEHNR and CDR2 FQNEAQ (reference sequence). The CDR3 sequence is 17 residues long. CDR3 amino acids: CASSPPNRGNARYEQYF. CDR3 DNA: TGTGCCAGCAGCCCCCCGAATCGGGGGAATGCACGCTACGAGCAGTACTTC. Based on the CDR3 plus reference TRBV7-9 and TRBJ2-7, the full variable domain is DTGVSQNPRHKITKRGQNVTFRCDPISEHNRLYWYRQTLGQGPEFLTYFQNEAQLEKSRLLSDRFSAERPKGSFSTLEIQRTEQGDSAMYLCASSPPNRGNARYEQYFGPGTRLTVT.

This chain links TRBV29-1 with TRBJ2-7; D is undetermined. The V end lost 6 bases, the J end lost 0 bases, and 15 bases lay between the germline ends. The CDR3 spans 14 residues. In germline, CDR1 is SQVTM, CDR2 ANQGSEA. Here the CDR3 DNA reads TGCAGCGTAGTGGACCGAAGGAGCTCCTACGAGCAGTACTTC. It codes for CSVVDRRSSYEQYF.

To note about this clone: It may be a read error: a sequence one base away is much more abundant. The J gene is TRBJ2-3, the V gene TRBV27; D ambiguous. The CDR3 loop spans 13 amino acids. Trimming left V 4 bases short and J 1 base short, with 6 bases between. Germline CDR1 and CDR2: MNHEY and SMNVEV (reference sequence). The CDR3 DNA sequence: TGTGCCAGCAGTTATAGGGGCACAGATACGCAGTATTTT. Amino acid sequence: CASSYRGTDTQYF.

This CDR3 is CASQRGEVPNQPQHF. DNA of the CDR3: TGTGCCAGCCAAAGGGGGGAAGTACCCAATCAGCCCCAGCATTTT. The gene calls are TRBV7-9 and TRBJ1-5; tentatively, D is TRBD1 (6 bases). In germline, CDR1 is SEHNR, CDR2 FQNEAQ (reference sequence). This CDR3 contains 15 residues. Trimming pared 8 bases from V and 3 bases from J, leaving 17 bases between.